Presented here are 32 T cell receptor beta chains from one specimen sequenced in a study of T cells in Graves' hyperthyroidism and ophthalmopathy. Template material for amplifying TCR beta CDR3 regions consisted of RNA transcripts. The HTBI primer set drove a first-round RT-PCR of the TCR CDR3. TCRdb passed the multiplex PCR reads through MiXCR, listing each CDR3 protein once. The sample records 500,000 to 600,000 distinct CDR3 sequences, roughly 46% being singletons. The sample consisted of peripheral blood or thyroid tissue (not recorded which). These receptors were obtained from an adult woman with Graves' disease, either hyperthyroidism or ophthalmopathy (not recorded which).

This clonotype occurred many times. V usage is TRBV11-1 and J usage is TRBJ2-5, with D uncertain. V dropped 5 bases and J dropped 0 bases, with 16 bases sitting between them. This CDR3 is 16 amino acids long. Germline V gene data show CDR1 as SGHAT and CDR2 as FQDESV (reference sequence). This chain's CDR3 is CASSIDGPWYQETQYF. In nucleotides, the CDR3 is TGTGCCAGCAGCATAGACGGTCCCTGGTACCAAGAGACCCAGTACTTC.

This clonotype was observed at least ten times. The CDR3 region is CASSRLRGYEQYF. In DNA form, the CDR3 reads TGTGCCAGCAGCCGGCTCAGGGGATACGAGCAGTACTTC. The rearrangement joins TRBV14 to TRBJ2-7; a possible D gene is TRBD1 (6 bases). Germline V lookup: CDR1 SGHDN, CDR2 FVKESK. V lost 4 bases to trimming and J lost 4 bases, with 11 bases between them. The CDR3 extends over 13 amino acids.

The J gene is TRBJ1-6, the V gene TRBV5-1; no reliable D call. The CDR3 totals 15 residues. Germline-derived CDR1 and CDR2 are SGHRS and YFSETQ. V lost 4 bases, J lost 10 bases, and 18 bases lay in between. The CDR3 protein is CASSPDGEPGSPLHF. In DNA form, the CDR3 reads TGCGCCAGCAGCCCCGACGGAGAACCGGGGTCACCCCTCCACTTT.

This clonotype showed up many times. This chain uses TRBV7-9 with TRBJ1-2; D possibly corresponds to TRBD1 (5 bases). V shed 5 bases and J shed 2 bases, with 21 bases lying between them. The germline V gene has CDR1 SEHNR and CDR2 FQNEAQ (reference sequence). The CDR3 sequence is 17 residues long. The CDR3 bases are TGTGCCAGCAGCCGTTGGGACTGGGGGACGGAGAACTATGGCTACACCTTC. Encoded protein: CASSRWDWGTENYGYTF.

The CDR3 is CASRDLRGGQPQHF. The CDR3 nucleotides read TGTGCCAGCAGGGACCTCAGGGGGGGACAGCCCCAGCATTTT. This chain connects TRBV6-5 to TRBJ1-5, with TRBD1 matching 7 bases. Germline CDR1 and CDR2: MNHEY and SVGAGI. The CDR3 loop spans 14 amino acids. V shed 6 bases, J shed 7 bases, and the junction held 9 bases outside the gene matches.

The chain couples TRBV7-8 to TRBJ2-7; 10 bases map to TRBD2. CDR3 length equals 13 residues. CDR1 and CDR2 from the germline V gene are SGHVS and FQNEAQ. This chain's CDR3 is CASGSGRRYEQYF. For the CDR3, the DNA is TGTGCTAGCGGTAGCGGGAGGAGGTACGAGCAGTACTTC.

CDR3 sequence (DNA): TGTGCCAGCAGCCCAGGGGACAGCACTGAAGCTTTCTTT. This gives the protein CASSPGDSTEAFF. J is TRBJ1-1 and V is TRBV7-3, with TRBD1 matching 7 bases. The CDR3 extends over 13 amino acids. From germline, CDR1 is SGHTA and CDR2 FQGTGA. V lost 5 bases, J lost 4 bases, and 4 bases stayed unmatched.

The rearrangement links TRBV7-9 to TRBJ1-3; D unresolved. V was cut by 10 bases and J by 8 bases, with 18 bases left in between. Germline loops: CDR1 SEHNR, CDR2 FQNEAQ (reference sequence). The CDR3 has 13 residues. CDR3 in amino acids: CAILGEYGDTIYF. The CDR3 DNA is TGTGCCATCCTCGGGGAATACGGAGACACCATATATTTT.

The chain carries TRBV15 and TRBJ2-7; 7 bases fit TRBD1. CDR1 LNHNV and CDR2 YYDKDF come from the germline V gene (reference sequence). The J segment lost 2 bases and the V segment lost 5 bases, leaving 3 bases of the junction unmatched. The CDR3 totals 13 residues. CDR3 sequence: CATSLDRAYEQYF. As DNA, the CDR3 is TGTGCCACCAGCCTCGACAGGGCCTACGAGCAGTACTTC.

The sample holds many counts of this clonotype. This rearrangement joins TRBV7-2 to TRBJ2-7, with D possibly being TRBD2 (6 bases). The germline CDR1 and CDR2 sequences are SGHTA and FQGNSA. The CDR3 length is 17 residues. Deletions cut 1 base from V and 3 bases from J, with 19 bases between. In DNA, the CDR3 is TGTGCCAGCAGCTTAGATGGCGTGGAGGGCGGATTCTACGAGCAGTACTTC. The encoded protein is CASSLDGVEGGFYEQYF.

This chain connects TRBV20-1 to TRBJ1-5; the D is unclear. V shed 1 base and J shed 5 bases, with 9 bases lying between them. The CDR3 covers 13 residues. CDR1 is DFQATT, CDR2 SNEGSKA, per germline (reference sequence). The CDR3 sequence is CSARAMDDQPQHF. Here the CDR3 DNA reads TGCAGTGCTAGAGCCATGGACGATCAGCCCCAGCATTTT.

The chain combines TRBV19 with TRBJ2-2, with 12 bases matching TRBD1. Losses at the gene ends were 7 bases for V and 7 bases for J; bases not matched to a gene: 7. The CDR3 is made up of 15 amino acids. CDR1 and CDR2 from the germline V gene are LNHDA and SQIVND (reference sequence). The CDR3 sequence: CASTGTGGDVGELFF. CDR3 DNA: TGTGCCAGTACGGGGACAGGGGGCGACGTCGGGGAGCTGTTTTTT.

This clonotype was seen at least ten times. The J gene is TRBJ2-2, the V gene TRBV9, with D maybe TRBD2 (6 bases). The CDR3 is 15 amino acids. CDR1 is SGDLS, CDR2 YYNGEE, per germline. V shed 3 bases and J shed 5 bases, with 14 bases lying between them. This CDR3 is CASSAGTGGTGELFF. CDR3 DNA: TGTGCCAGCAGCGCCGGGACTGGGGGGACCGGGGAGCTGTTTTTT.

CDR3 residues: CASSQDGTGRTEAFF. CDR3 nucleotides: TGCGCCAGCAGCCAAGATGGCACCGGGAGGACTGAAGCTTTCTTT. The chain is built from TRBV5-1 and TRBJ1-1; D is ambiguous. From germline, CDR1 is SGHRS and CDR2 YFSETQ. V was cut by 4 bases and J by 5 bases, with 18 bases left in between. The CDR3 runs to 15 residues.

This clonotype was found many times. The chain combines TRBV5-1 with TRBJ1-1; D gene uncertain. The V and J ends lost 1 base and 1 base respectively, with 14 bases between them. Per the germline V gene, CDR1 is SGHRS and CDR2 is YFSETQ. The CDR3 loop spans 16 amino acids. CDR3 coding DNA: TGCGCCAGCAGCTTGCTCCCTCTAGCACCGAACACTGAAGCTTTCTTT. Amino acids: CASSLLPLAPNTEAFF.

This clonotype has ten or more counts. The chain combines TRBV27 with TRBJ1-2, with D perhaps matching TRBD1 (5 bases). Trimming removed 6 bases at V and 5 bases at J, with 13 bases between. There are 13 residues in the CDR3. Germline CDR1 MNHEY, CDR2 SMNVEV (reference sequence). CDR3 in amino acids: CASRKQGRYGYTF. The CDR3 bases are TGTGCCAGCAGGAAGCAGGGACGGTATGGCTACACCTTC.

The CDR3 nucleotides are TGTGCCAGCAGTGATCTTAGGGACAGGGCCGCAGATACGCAGTATTTT. Its translation is CASSDLRDRAADTQYF. The chain links TRBV25-1 to TRBJ2-3, with 9 nucleotides matching TRBD1. The V gene end was trimmed by 3 bases and the J gene end by 4 bases; junction bases not matched to a gene: 8. Germline lookup yields CDR1 MGHDK and CDR2 SYGVNS. The CDR3 is made up of 16 amino acids. Looking up the rest from reference TRBV25-1 and TRBJ2-3 gives the full variable domain: EADIYQTPRYLVIGTGKKITLECSQTMGHDKMYWYQQDPGMELHLIHYSYGVNSTEKGDLSSESTVSRIRTEHFPLTLESARPSHTSQYLCASSDLRDRAADTQYFGPGTRLTVL.

This CDR3 reads CASSDLGAAAHSPLHF. CDR3 nucleotides: TGTGCCAGCAGTGACCTTGGGGCCGCGGCTCATTCACCCCTCCACTTT. This sequence joins TRBV2 and TRBJ1-6, with D tentatively TRBD1 (5 bases). V was shortened by 3 bases and J by 8 bases, with 17 bases between the two germline ends. CDR3 length: 16 amino acids. In germline, CDR1 is SNHLY, CDR2 FYNNEI. Full variable domain (remainder filled in from reference TRBV2 and TRBJ1-6): EPEVTQTPSHQVTQMGQEVILRCVPISNHLYFYWYRQILGQKVEFLVSFYNNEISEKSEIFDDQFSVERPDGSNFTLKIRSTKLEDSAMYFCASSDLGAAAHSPLHFGNGTRLTVT.

Only one count was recorded for this clonotype. The chain is built from TRBV7-9 and TRBJ2-5, with 14 bases aligning to TRBD2. The length of the CDR3 is 23 residues. Germline V gene lookup returns CDR1 SEHNR and CDR2 FQNEAQ (reference sequence). V lost 5 bases and J lost 1; bases outside the gene matches: 24. CDR3 nucleotide sequence: TGTGCCAGCAGCAACCCGACCGGGACTAGCGGGAGTATCGGGGAAATTTTCCAAGAGACCCAGTACTTC. Its protein is CASSNPTGTSGSIGEIFQETQYF.

There are many counts of this clonotype. The chain uses TRBV25-1 and TRBJ1-2; 7 bases are a match to TRBD1. J was trimmed by 4 bases and V by 4 bases; bases with no gene match: 3. Germline V CDR1 and CDR2: MGHDK, SYGVNS. The CDR3 spans 13 residues. As DNA, the CDR3 is TGTGCCAGCAGTGTTGGACAGGCCTATGGCTACACCTTC. Protein product: CASSVGQAYGYTF.

This clonotype came up many times. In DNA, the CDR3 is TGTGCCAGCAGCTCCGAGGACGACAGGGATTACCACGAGCAGTACTTC. Translating gives CASSSEDDRDYHEQYF. The genes are TRBV5-8 and TRBJ2-7, with 7 bases that match TRBD1. Germline CDR1 and CDR2: SGHTS and YDEGEE. V lost 3 bases and J lost 5; bases outside the gene matches: 14. This CDR3 has 16 residues.

The J gene is TRBJ2-7, the V gene TRBV7-9; possibly TRBD1 for D (6 bases). This CDR3 spans 17 amino acids. V was pared by 5 bases and J by 4 bases, with 24 bases between. Germline assignment: CDR1 SEHNR and CDR2 FQNEAQ (reference sequence). The CDR3, as DNA: TGTGCCAGCAGCCAAGACGGACGGGACACTTCATTTTACGAGCAGTACTTC. Protein: CASSQDGRDTSFYEQYF.

The rearrangement links TRBV2 to TRBJ1-4; no clear D. The CDR3 is made up of 15 amino acids. Trimming took 6 bases from V and 7 from J, leaving 18 bases between them. The germline gives CDR1 SNHLY, CDR2 FYNNEI. DNA of the CDR3: TGTGCCAGCAGCACCCCGACAACGAAGAGTGAAAAACTGTTTTTT. Its translation is CASSTPTTKSEKLFF.

J is TRBJ1-1 and V is TRBV7-6; D is undetermined. V was trimmed by 4 bases and J by 7 bases, leaving 10 bases between them. The CDR3 is 12 residues long. CDR1 SGHVS and CDR2 FNYEAQ come from the germline V gene. The CDR3 sequence is CASSSMGGEAFF. The CDR3 coding sequence is TGTGCCAGCAGCTCCATGGGCGGTGAAGCTTTCTTT.

The sample holds many counts of this clonotype. The chain is built from TRBV7-3 and TRBJ2-2, with 10 nucleotides matching TRBD2. The V gene's germline CDR1 is SGHTA and CDR2 FQGTGA. The CDR3 runs to 15 residues. Germline trimming cut 4 bases from V and 6 bases from J; bases unmatched to any gene: 5. The CDR3 region has the DNA TGTGCCAGCAGCTCCAGCGGGAGGGCCTCCGGGGAGCTGTTTTTT. Translation gives CASSSSGRASGELFF.

This clonotype was detected a few times. The chain uses TRBV7-9 and TRBJ2-3; the D call may be TRBD1 or TRBD2 (5 bases each). The CDR3 covers 13 residues. Germline CDR1 and CDR2: SEHNR and FQNEAQ (reference sequence). The V end was cut by 8 bases, the J end by 0 bases, with 9 bases between. DNA for the CDR3: TGTGCCAGCGAGGGGCCGAGCACAGATACGCAGTATTTT. Protein: CASEGPSTDTQYF.

The genes are TRBV5-1 and TRBJ2-2; 8 bases fit TRBD2. V shed 6 bases and J 10 bases; nucleotides not matched to a gene: 8. The CDR3 length is 13 residues. Germline V gene data show CDR1 as SGHRS and CDR2 as YFSETQ. The CDR3 DNA follows: TGCGCCAGCAAGACGGGAGGGGGTGTGGAGCTGTTTTTT. It encodes CASKTGGGVELFF.

In this sample, this clonotype turned up a few times. The V gene is TRBV16, the J gene TRBJ2-7, with a possible D match to TRBD2 (5 bases). Per germline, CDR1 KGHSY and CDR2 FQNENV. V lost 1 base and J lost 3, with 10 bases in between. The CDR3 length is 14 residues. CDR3 nucleotides: TGTGCCAGCAGCCAATTTGAGGGTTACTACGAGCAGTACTTC. As protein: CASSQFEGYYEQYF.

At least ten counts were recorded for this clonotype. The chain carries TRBV20-1 and TRBJ1-5; possibly TRBD1 for D (6 bases). In germline, CDR1 is DFQATT, CDR2 SNEGSKA (reference sequence). Trimming left V 0 bases short and J 0 bases short, with 18 bases between. CDR3 length: 18 residues. The CDR3 here is CSARDFGTGGLSNQPQHF. The CDR3 DNA reads TGCAGTGCTAGAGATTTTGGGACCGGGGGGCTTAGCAATCAGCCCCAGCATTTT.

The rearrangement links TRBV19 to TRBJ1-2; 7 positions match TRBD1. Germline-derived CDR1 and CDR2 are LNHDA and SQIVND (reference sequence). The length of the CDR3 is 14 residues. The J segment lost 3 bases and the V segment lost 4 bases, leaving 5 bases of the junction unmatched. The CDR3 is CASSTAGTDYGYTF. CDR3 DNA sequence: TGTGCCAGTAGTACCGCCGGGACAGACTATGGCTACACCTTC.

This clonotype was seen only once. V is TRBV10-2 and J is TRBJ2-7, with 11 positions matching TRBD2. This CDR3 has 14 amino acids. Trimming removed 2 bases from V and 5 bases from J; junction bases left unmatched: 2. Germline V lookup: CDR1 WSHSY, CDR2 SAAADI. CDR3 DNA: TGCGCCAGCAGTGAGACTAGCGGGAGCCACGAGCAGTACTTC. Residues: CASSETSGSHEQYF.

This clonotype was seen more than once but under ten times. J is TRBJ2-3 and V is TRBV12-3 or TRBV12-4; 11 bases line up with TRBD2. This CDR3 has 15 residues. With V trimmed by 6 bases and J by 0 bases, 2 bases remained unmatched. CDR3 sequence (DNA): TGTGCCAGCAGGGGACTAGCGGCAAGCACAGATACGCAGTATTTT. This codes for CASRGLAASTDTQYF.